These 19 T cell receptor beta chains originate from one sample sequenced in a study of control samples from healthy donors and cancer patients. The protocol was immunoSEQ multiplex PCR, while the TCRdb copy is restricted to in-frame clones and leaves out a portion. The data hold fewer than 100,000 clones, with roughly four fifths observed a single time. The sample comprised blood. Receptors were obtained from an older woman in good health.

V is TRBV7-9 and J is TRBJ2-5; 7 bases are shared with TRBD2. Germline lookup yields CDR1 SEHNR and CDR2 FQNEAQ (reference sequence). Germline trimming cut 5 bases from V and 5 bases from J; bases unmatched to any gene: 14. CDR3 size: 16 residues. The CDR3 sequence: CASSRDWSSGKETQYF. In DNA, the CDR3 is TGTGCCAGCAGCCGGGACTGGTCGAGCGGGAAGGAGACCCAGTACTTC.

This chain connects TRBV6-2 or TRBV6-3 to TRBJ1-2; D is undetermined. Germline CDR1 MNHEY, CDR2 SVGEGT. This CDR3 comprises 11 residues. The germline V and J ends were trimmed by 6 bases and 7 bases, with 9 bases remaining between them. CDR3 amino acids: CASSDGGGYTF. The CDR3, as DNA: TGTGCCAGCAGCGACGGCGGTGGCTACACCTTC.

The chain employs TRBV6-5 and TRBJ2-1, with TRBD2 matching 9 bases. CDR3 length equals 13 residues. Germline V lookup: CDR1 MNHEY, CDR2 SVGAGI. Germline trimming cut 7 bases from V and 7 bases from J; bases unmatched to any gene: 5. This CDR3 reads CASIISGRNEQFF. The CDR3, as DNA: TGTGCCAGCATTATCAGCGGGAGGAATGAGCAGTTCTTC.

This clone showed up many times. The CDR3 region has the DNA TGTGCCAGTAGTTTCGGCCGGGTCGCGGGGAGGGAGCAGTTCTTC. It yields the protein CASSFGRVAGREQFF. V usage is TRBV19 and J usage is TRBJ2-1; TRBD2 is a possible D gene (6 bases). CDR1 LNHDA and CDR2 SQIVND come from the germline V gene (reference sequence). The CDR3 spans 15 residues. The V end lost 5 bases, the J end lost 10 bases, and 21 bases lay between the germline ends.

The chain couples TRBV6-5 to TRBJ1-6; possible D gene TRBD1, 6 bases. V lost 6 bases and J lost 8, with 14 bases in between. The length of the CDR3 is 14 residues. Germline CDR1 MNHEY, CDR2 SVGAGI. Here the CDR3 DNA reads TGTGCCAGCAGACCTACAGGGTTGGATTCACCCCTCCACTTT. Its translation is CASRPTGLDSPLHF.

The chain couples TRBV15 to TRBJ1-3, with D uncertain. V was clipped by 0 bases and J by 10 bases, with 13 bases between them. This CDR3 spans 14 amino acids. From germline, CDR1 is LNHNV and CDR2 YYDKDF (reference sequence). Written as DNA, the CDR3 is TGTGCCACCAGCAGAGATCCTAGTGATTTAACCATATATTTT. It specifies CATSRDPSDLTIYF.

This clone showed up just once. The CDR3: CASSGFAEAFF. In DNA form, the CDR3 reads TGTGCCAGTAGTGGGTTCGCTGAAGCTTTCTTT. This chain connects TRBV19 to TRBJ1-1, with unresolved D. This CDR3 spans 11 amino acids. The germline V gene has CDR1 LNHDA and CDR2 SQIVND (reference sequence). The V end lost 5 bases, the J end lost 6 bases, and 7 bases lay between the germline ends.

Here the CDR3 reads CAIRTAGLSETQYF. CDR3 sequence (DNA): TGTGCCATCAGAACTGCGGGGTTGTCGGAGACCCAGTACTTC. The chain combines TRBV2 with TRBJ2-5, with D perhaps TRBD2 (6 bases). Trimming shortened V by 10 bases and J by 5 bases, and 20 bases separated the two germline ends. The CDR3 length is 14 residues. Germline assignment: CDR1 SNHLY and CDR2 FYNNEI.

The V gene is TRBV5-6, the J gene TRBJ2-2; D is unresolved. V dropped 1 base and J dropped 6 bases, with 4 bases sitting between them. CDR3 size: 12 residues. Germline assignment: CDR1 SGHDT and CDR2 YYEEEE. Written as DNA, the CDR3 is TGTGCCAGCAGCTTGAATTCCGGGGAGCTGTTTTTT. It is translated as CASSLNSGELFF.

CDR3 nucleotides: TGTGCCAGCAGCGGACAACAGGGTACTAATGAAAAACTGTTTTTT. Translating gives CASSGQQGTNEKLFF. The gene calls are TRBV5-6 and TRBJ1-4, with a weak D call TRBD1 (6 bases). The germline gives CDR1 SGHDT, CDR2 YYEEEE. The V end lost 4 bases, the J end lost 2 bases, and 12 bases lay between the germline ends. The CDR3 length is 15 residues.

The chain carries TRBV6-5 and TRBJ1-5, with D possibly matching TRBD1 (6 bases). The CDR3 has 15 residues. From germline, CDR1 is MNHEY and CDR2 SVGAGI. V lost 6 bases to trimming and J lost 0 bases, with 12 bases between them. CDR3 amino acids: CASRDQGYSNQPQHF. The DNA for the CDR3 is TGTGCCAGCAGGGACCAGGGGTATAGCAATCAGCCCCAGCATTTT.

The rearrangement links TRBV6-6 to TRBJ1-2; D unresolved. This CDR3 contains 14 residues. CDR1 and CDR2 from the germline V gene are MNHNY and SVGAGI (reference sequence). With 5 bases removed from V and 5 bases from J, the gap between germline ends came to 15 bases. This chain's CDR3 is CASSPSGPQYGYTF. For the CDR3, the DNA is TGTGCCAGCAGTCCATCCGGGCCTCAATATGGCTACACCTTC.

V gene TRBV2 combines with J gene TRBJ1-3; D unresolved. V was trimmed by 7 bases and J by 0 bases, leaving 4 bases between them. CDR1 and CDR2 (germline): SNHLY, FYNNEI. The CDR3 extends over 12 amino acids. The CDR3 DNA sequence: TGTGCCAGCAAGGGCTCTGGAAACACCATATATTTT. Residues: CASKGSGNTIYF.

V gene TRBV27 combines with J gene TRBJ2-3, with a weak D call TRBD1 (5 bases). The CDR3 extends over 15 amino acids. Germline V gives CDR1 MNHEY, CDR2 SMNVEV (reference sequence). The ends were cut back, 4 bases at V and 4 bases at J, with 15 bases in the middle. The CDR3 region is CASSSRQKPADTQYF. The CDR3 DNA reads TGTGCCAGCAGTTCGAGACAGAAACCCGCAGATACGCAGTATTTT.

The chain carries TRBV18 and TRBJ2-7; 10 bases fit TRBD1. The germline V gene encodes CDR1 KGHSH and CDR2 LQKENI. With 6 bases clipped from V and 7 bases from J, the junction kept 3 bases outside the gene matches. The CDR3 has 12 amino acids. Here the CDR3 reads CASSTGGWEQYF. The CDR3 DNA is TGTGCCAGCTCGACAGGGGGCTGGGAGCAGTACTTC. Complete variable domain (other parts from reference TRBV18 and TRBJ2-7): NAGVMQNPRHLVRRRGQEARLRCSPMKGHSHVYWYRQLPEEGLKFMVYLQKENIIDESGMPKERFSAEFPKEGPSILRIQQVVRGDSAAYFCASSTGGWEQYFGPGTRLTVT.

The V and J genes are TRBV27 and TRBJ2-1; 9 bases align to TRBD2. CDR1 and CDR2 (germline): MNHEY, SMNVEV (reference sequence). CDR3 length: 15 residues. Losses at the gene ends were 2 bases for V and 4 bases for J; bases not matched to a gene: 3. For the CDR3, the DNA is TGTGCCAGCAGTTTAGGGCTAGCGGGGTACAATGAGCAGTTCTTC. It yields the protein CASSLGLAGYNEQFF.

The genes are TRBV18 and TRBJ2-1; 8 nucleotides match TRBD1. The J segment lost 3 bases and the V segment lost 3 bases, leaving 4 bases of the junction unmatched. Germline V gene sequence: CDR1 KGHSH, CDR2 LQKENI. The CDR3 extends over 15 amino acids. DNA for the CDR3: TGTGCCAGCTCACCTCCAGGGGGCGTCTACAATGAGCAGTTCTTC. The encoded protein is CASSPPGGVYNEQFF.

The genes are TRBV10-2 and TRBJ1-2; TRBD1 agrees at 7 bases. The CDR3 is made up of 14 amino acids. With V trimmed by 6 bases and J by 6 bases, 10 bases remained unmatched. Germline CDR1 is WSHSY and CDR2 is SAAADI. The CDR3 spells CASSWDPTGNGYTF. CDR3 DNA: TGCGCCAGCAGCTGGGATCCGACAGGGAATGGCTACACCTTC.

The genes are TRBV12-3 or TRBV12-4 and TRBJ1-5, with D uncertain. This CDR3 is 12 amino acids long. Between the trimmed V and J ends, which lost 3 bases and 6 bases, there was a span of 6 bases. Here the CDR3 DNA reads TGTGCCAGCAGTTTCCCGCCTCAGCCCCAGCATTTT. It specifies CASSFPPQPQHF.